This TCR beta chain came from a study of cytomegalovirus exposure and HLA in healthy donors. Broader study findings: In vitro confirmation showed three CMV-associated chains to be CMV antigen specific. The authors listed 150 or so TCR beta chains as cytomegalovirus-associated.

CDR1 is SGHAT and CDR2 is FQNNGV in the germline V gene. V shed 7 bases and J shed 4 bases, with 17 bases lying between them. This CDR3 has 16 residues. To note about this clone: The antigen remains undetermined.

Measured with immunoSEQ multiplex PCR; TCRdb has only the in-frame clones, and not every one. The table lists some 150,000 clones, more than 80% of them singletons. What was sequenced was PBMCs. The chain carries TRBV11-2 and TRBJ2-6, with a weak D call TRBD1 (5 bases). This sequence originates from a woman in her thirties in good health and CMV-seropositive. The CDR3 is CASTSDQGPGANVLTF. The CDR3 bases are TGTGCCAGCACCTCAGACCAGGGCCCCGGGGCCAACGTCCTGACTTTC.